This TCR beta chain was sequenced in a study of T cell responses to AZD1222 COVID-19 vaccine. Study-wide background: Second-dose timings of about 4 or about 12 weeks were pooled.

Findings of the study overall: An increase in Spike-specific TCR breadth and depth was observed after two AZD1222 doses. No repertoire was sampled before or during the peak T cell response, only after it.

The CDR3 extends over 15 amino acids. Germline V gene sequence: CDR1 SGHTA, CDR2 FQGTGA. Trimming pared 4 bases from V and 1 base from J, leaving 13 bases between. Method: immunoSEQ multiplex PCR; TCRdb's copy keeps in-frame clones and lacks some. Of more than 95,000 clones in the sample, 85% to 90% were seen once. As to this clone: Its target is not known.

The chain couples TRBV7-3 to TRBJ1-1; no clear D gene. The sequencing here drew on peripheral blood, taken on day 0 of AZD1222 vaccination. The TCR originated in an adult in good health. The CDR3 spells CASSSQDMGNTEAFF. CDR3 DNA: TGTGCCAGCAGCTCTCAAGACATGGGGAACACTGAAGCTTTCTTT.